Listed below are T cell receptor beta chains from one sample, sequenced in a study of Ad26.COV2.S vaccination and SARS-CoV-2 variants. The protocol was immunoSEQ multiplex PCR, while the TCRdb copy is restricted to in-frame clones and leaves out a portion. This table holds under 500,000 clones, roughly 90% found once. The material sequenced was peripheral blood, taken in a trial of Ad26.COV2.S vaccine versus placebo. The receptors derive from a person between 18 and 60 years old who received the Ad26.COV2.S COVID-19 vaccine or a placebo. Each CDR3 is given with its conserved first and last residue. Each record gives: clone size, J gene, V gene, D gene, CDR3 protein, CDR3 DNA. A D gene is named only where the DNA matches it firmly. For some rows the clone size is stated as once, few or many, or as a class when expanded; others skip it.

>NA|TRBJ2-3|TRBV7-2|TRBD2
CASSLARGGGDTQYF
TGTGCCAGCAGCTTAGCGCGGGGGGGCGGGGATACGCAGTATTTT
>NA|TRBJ1-2|TRBV29-1|NA
CSVEDRGIDGYTF
TGCAGCGTTGAAGATCGGGGGATCGATGGCTACACCTTC
>NA|TRBJ2-7|TRBV6-1|TRBD1
CASSEGGTGTYEQYF
TGTGCCAGCAGTGAAGGCGGGACAGGCACCTACGAGCAGTACTTC
>NA|TRBJ2-6|TRBV3-1/TRBV3-2|NA
CASSQARHSPTLSGANVLTF
TGTGCCAGCAGCCAAGCCCGCCACAGTCCTACCCTCTCTGGGGCCAACGTCCTGACTTTC
>NA|TRBJ2-2|TRBV28|NA
CATRRTGELFF
TGTGCCACACGACGGACCGGGGAGCTGTTTTTT
>NA|TRBJ2-7|TRBV2|TRBD1
CASSPGQGTYEQYF
TGTGCCAGCAGTCCGGGACAGGGGACCTACGAGCAGTACTTC
>NA|TRBJ1-2|TRBV6-2/TRBV6-3|NA
CASSYSGVAGYTF
TGTGCCAGCAGTTACTCAGGGGTTGCAGGCTACACCTTC
>NA|TRBJ2-7|TRBV30|NA
CAWSVTPYEQYF
TGTGCCTGGAGTGTAACCCCCTACGAGCAGTACTTC
>NA|TRBJ2-3|TRBV20-1|NA
CSASTGVVTDTQYF
TGCAGTGCTAGTACAGGTGTGGTCACAGATACGCAGTATTTT
>NA|TRBJ1-4|TRBV24-1|TRBD1
CATSDLQRDRGQVNEKLFF
TGTGCCACCAGTGATTTGCAAAGGGACAGGGGGCAAGTTAATGAAAAACTGTTTTTT
>NA|TRBJ1-2|TRBV9|TRBD1
CASSVGSPGQKNYGYTF
TGTGCCAGCAGCGTAGGTTCTCCGGGACAGAAGAATTATGGCTACACCTTC
>NA|TRBJ1-5|TRBV7-2|NA
CASSLDGTWNQPQHF
TGTGCCAGCAGCTTGGACGGGACTTGGAATCAGCCCCAGCATTTT
>NA|TRBJ2-3|TRBV15|NA
CATSNTGDTQYF
TGTGCCACCAGCAATACAGGAGATACGCAGTATTTT
>NA|TRBJ2-1|TRBV27|TRBD2
CASSWSGASSYNEQFF
TGTGCCAGCAGCTGGAGCGGGGCAAGCTCCTACAATGAGCAGTTCTTC
>once|TRBJ2-1|TRBV12-5|TRBD2
CASGPGLAVNNEQFF
TGTGCTAGTGGTCCGGGACTAGCAGTGAACAATGAGCAGTTCTTC
>NA|TRBJ2-2|TRBV14|NA
CASSPFSGGTNTGELFF
TGTGCCAGCAGCCCGTTCTCCGGGGGCACGAACACCGGGGAGCTGTTTTTT
>NA|TRBJ2-1|TRBV5-1|TRBD2
CASSSSGGFSYNEQFF
TGCGCCAGCAGCAGTAGCGGGGGGTTCTCCTACAATGAGCAGTTCTTC
>NA|TRBJ1-5|TRBV6-5|TRBD1
CASSYNRDSPFEAQHF
TGTGCCAGCAGTTACAACCGGGACAGCCCTTTTGAGGCCCAGCATTTT
>NA|TRBJ2-5|TRBV3-1/TRBV3-2|TRBD2
CASSHPFLRGGMETQYF
TGTGCCAGCAGCCACCCTTTTTTGCGCGGGGGGATGGAGACCCAGTACTTC
>few|TRBJ1-4|TRBV9|NA
CASSVDVGEKLFF
TGTGCCAGCAGCGTAGACGTTGGGGAAAAACTGTTTTTT
>NA|TRBJ2-6|TRBV6-5|NA
CASSYHRASGANVLTF
TGTGCCAGCAGTTACCACAGAGCCTCTGGGGCCAACGTCCTGACTTTC
>NA|TRBJ1-4|TRBV28|NA
CASSRQNLNEKLFF
TGTGCCAGCAGCCGACAGAACCTTAATGAAAAACTGTTTTTT
>NA|TRBJ2-4|TRBV29-1|NA
CSVVIDLTKNIQYF
TGCAGCGTGGTAATAGACCTAACCAAAAACATTCAGTACTTC
>once|TRBJ2-1|TRBV6-2/TRBV6-3|NA
CASSYSGASVSYNEQFF
TGTGCCAGCAGTTACTCGGGGGCTAGCGTATCCTACAATGAGCAGTTCTTC
>few|TRBJ2-5|TRBV6-5|NA
CASSDWRKETQYF
TGTGCCAGCAGCGATTGGAGGAAAGAGACCCAGTACTTC
>NA|TRBJ2-7|TRBV5-4|TRBD1
CASSEPLAGGEQYF
TGTGCCAGCAGCGAACCCCTAGCAGGGGGAGAGCAGTACTTC
>NA|TRBJ2-5|TRBV4-1|NA
CASSQLRDTGPQETQYF
TGCGCCAGCAGCCAACTCCGGGACACCGGACCCCAAGAGACCCAGTACTTC
>NA|TRBJ1-6|TRBV6-5|NA
CASADSQSASLPLHF
TGTGCCAGCGCCGACTCACAGTCCGCTTCGTTACCCCTCCACTTT
>NA|TRBJ1-1|TRBV3-1/TRBV3-2|TRBD1
CASRLGQRNTEAFF
TGTGCCAGCAGATTGGGACAGAGGAACACTGAAGCTTTCTTT
>NA|TRBJ1-2|TRBV23-1|TRBD1
CASSQKCSNRPGQIPYGYTF
TGCGCCAGCAGTCAAAAGTGTTCAAACAGGCCGGGACAGATCCCATATGGCTACACCTTC
>NA|TRBJ2-1|TRBV12-5|NA
CASGFGMGRGLTMHNEQFF
TGTGCTAGTGGTTTTGGGATGGGCAGGGGACTTACAATGCACAATGAGCAGTTCTTC
>NA|TRBJ2-3|TRBV4-1|TRBD2
CASSQDPSGGASDTQYF
TGCGCCAGCAGCCAAGATCCCAGCGGGGGGGCTTCAGATACGCAGTATTTT
>NA|TRBJ1-1|TRBV6-6|NA
CASSGVDGGWTEAFF
TGTGCCAGCAGTGGGGTCGACGGCGGATGGACTGAAGCTTTCTTT
>NA|TRBJ1-1|TRBV11-2|NA
CASSLLGGVGSEAFF
TGTGCCAGCAGCTTATTGGGGGGGGTTGGGTCTGAAGCTTTCTTT
>NA|TRBJ2-6|TRBV19|NA
CASSPTGTHSGANVLTF
TGTGCCAGTAGTCCGACAGGCACCCACTCTGGGGCCAACGTCCTGACTTTC
>NA|TRBJ2-2|TRBV15|NA
CATQLSGVSNTGELFF
TGTGCCACCCAACTAAGTGGGGTTTCGAACACCGGGGAGCTGTTTTTT